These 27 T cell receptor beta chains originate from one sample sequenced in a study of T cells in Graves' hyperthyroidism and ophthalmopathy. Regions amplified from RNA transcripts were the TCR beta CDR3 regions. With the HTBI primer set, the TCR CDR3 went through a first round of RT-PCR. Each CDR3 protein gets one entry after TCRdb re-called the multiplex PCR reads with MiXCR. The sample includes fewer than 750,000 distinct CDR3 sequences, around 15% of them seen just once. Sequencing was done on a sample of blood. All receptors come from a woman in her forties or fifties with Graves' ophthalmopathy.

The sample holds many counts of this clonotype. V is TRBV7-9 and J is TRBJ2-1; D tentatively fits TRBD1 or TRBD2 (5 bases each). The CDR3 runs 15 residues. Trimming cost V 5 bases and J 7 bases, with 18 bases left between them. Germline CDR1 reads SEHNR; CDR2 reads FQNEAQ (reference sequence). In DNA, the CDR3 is TGTGCCAGCAGCCCCTATAGGGACCTGGGGAATGAGCAGTTCTTC. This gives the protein CASSPYRDLGNEQFF.

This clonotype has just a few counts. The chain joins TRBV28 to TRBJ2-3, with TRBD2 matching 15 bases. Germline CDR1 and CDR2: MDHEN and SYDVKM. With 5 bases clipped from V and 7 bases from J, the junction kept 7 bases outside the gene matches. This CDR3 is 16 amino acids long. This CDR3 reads CASSTPGTSGRNTQYF. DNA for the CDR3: TGTGCCAGCAGTACCCCCGGGACTAGCGGGAGGAATACGCAGTATTTT. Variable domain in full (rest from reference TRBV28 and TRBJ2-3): DVKVTQSSRYLVKRTGEKVFLECVQDMDHENMFWYRQDPGLGLRLIYFSYDVKMKEKGDIPEGYSVSREKKERFSLILESASTNQTSMYLCASSTPGTSGRNTQYFGPGTRLTVL.

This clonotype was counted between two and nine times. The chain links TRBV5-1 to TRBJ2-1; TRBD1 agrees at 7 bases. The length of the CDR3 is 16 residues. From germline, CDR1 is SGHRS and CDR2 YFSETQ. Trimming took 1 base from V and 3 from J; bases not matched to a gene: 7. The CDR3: CASSLIRGLDYNEQFF. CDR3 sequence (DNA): TGCGCCAGCAGCTTGATAAGGGGGCTTGACTACAATGAGCAGTTCTTC.

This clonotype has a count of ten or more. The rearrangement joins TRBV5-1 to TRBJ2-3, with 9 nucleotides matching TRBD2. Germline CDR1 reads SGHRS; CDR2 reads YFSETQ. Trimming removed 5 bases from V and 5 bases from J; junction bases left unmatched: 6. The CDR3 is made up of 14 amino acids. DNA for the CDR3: TGCGCCAGCAGGGTAGCGGGAGTCGTAGATACGCAGTATTTT. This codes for CASRVAGVVDTQYF. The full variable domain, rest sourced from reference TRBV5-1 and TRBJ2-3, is KAGVTQTPRYLIKTRGQQVTLSCSPISGHRSVSWYQQTPGQGLQFLFEYFSETQRNKGNFPGRFSGRQFSNSRSEMNVSTLELGDSALYLCASRVAGVVDTQYFGPGTRLTVL.

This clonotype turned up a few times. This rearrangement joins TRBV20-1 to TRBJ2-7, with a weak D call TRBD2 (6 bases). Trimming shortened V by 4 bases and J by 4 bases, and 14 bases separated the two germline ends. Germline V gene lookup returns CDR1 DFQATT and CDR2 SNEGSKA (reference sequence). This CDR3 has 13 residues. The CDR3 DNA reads TGCAGTGCTACTAAGCGGGCCTCTTACGAGCAGTACTTC. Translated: CSATKRASYEQYF.

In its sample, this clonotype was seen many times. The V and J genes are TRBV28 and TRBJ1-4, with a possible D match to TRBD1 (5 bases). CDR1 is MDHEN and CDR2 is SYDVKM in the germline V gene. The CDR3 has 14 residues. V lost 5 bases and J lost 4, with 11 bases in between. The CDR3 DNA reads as TGTGCCAGCAGTATGAGACAGCTTAATGAAAAACTGTTTTTT. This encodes CASSMRQLNEKLFF. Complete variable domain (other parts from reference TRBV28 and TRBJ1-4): DVKVTQSSRYLVKRTGEKVFLECVQDMDHENMFWYRQDPGLGLRLIYFSYDVKMKEKGDIPEGYSVSREKKERFSLILESASTNQTSMYLCASSMRQLNEKLFFGSGTQLSVL.

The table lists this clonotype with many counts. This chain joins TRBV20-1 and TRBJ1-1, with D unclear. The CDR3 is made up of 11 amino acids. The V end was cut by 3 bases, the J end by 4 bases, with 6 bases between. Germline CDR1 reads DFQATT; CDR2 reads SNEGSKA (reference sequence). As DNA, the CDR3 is TGCAGTGCTAGCAAGGTCACTGAAGCTTTCTTT. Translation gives CSASKVTEAFF.

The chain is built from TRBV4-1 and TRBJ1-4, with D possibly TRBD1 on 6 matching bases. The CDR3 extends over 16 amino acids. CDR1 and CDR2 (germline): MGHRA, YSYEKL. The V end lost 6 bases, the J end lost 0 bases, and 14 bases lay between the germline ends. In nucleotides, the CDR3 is TGCGCCAGCAGAAAACCAGGGGATGCAACTAATGAAAAACTGTTTTTT. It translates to CASRKPGDATNEKLFF.

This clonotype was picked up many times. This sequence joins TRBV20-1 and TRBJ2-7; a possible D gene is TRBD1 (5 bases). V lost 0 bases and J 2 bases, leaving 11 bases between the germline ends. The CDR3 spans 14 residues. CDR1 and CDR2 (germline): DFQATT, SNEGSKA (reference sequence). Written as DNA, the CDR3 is TGCAGTGCTAGAGATCACCAGGGCGCCTACGAGCAGTACTTC. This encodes CSARDHQGAYEQYF.

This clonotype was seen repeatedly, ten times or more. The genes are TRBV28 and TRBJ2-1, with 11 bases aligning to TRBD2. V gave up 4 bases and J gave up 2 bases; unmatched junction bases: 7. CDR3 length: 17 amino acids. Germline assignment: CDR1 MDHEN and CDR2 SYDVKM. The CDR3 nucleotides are TGTGCCAGCAGTTCACCTCTGGGACTAGCGGCCTACAATGAGCAGTTCTTC. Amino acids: CASSSPLGLAAYNEQFF. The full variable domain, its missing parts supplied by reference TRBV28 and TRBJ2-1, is DVKVTQSSRYLVKRTGEKVFLECVQDMDHENMFWYRQDPGLGLRLIYFSYDVKMKEKGDIPEGYSVSREKKERFSLILESASTNQTSMYLCASSSPLGLAAYNEQFFGPGTRLTVL.

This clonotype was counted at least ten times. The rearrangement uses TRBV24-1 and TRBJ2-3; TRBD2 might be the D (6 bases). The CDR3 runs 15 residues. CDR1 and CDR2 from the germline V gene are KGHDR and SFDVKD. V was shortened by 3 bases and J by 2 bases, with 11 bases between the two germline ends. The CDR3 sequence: CATSDRGIYTDTQYF. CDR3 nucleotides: TGTGCCACCAGTGATCGCGGGATCTACACAGATACGCAGTATTTT.

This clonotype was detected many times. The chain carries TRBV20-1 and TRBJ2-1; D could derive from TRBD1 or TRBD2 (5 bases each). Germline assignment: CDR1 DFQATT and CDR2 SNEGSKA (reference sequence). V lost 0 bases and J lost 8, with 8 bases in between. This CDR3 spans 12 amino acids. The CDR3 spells CSAREGDHEQFF. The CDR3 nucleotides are TGCAGTGCTAGAGAAGGGGACCATGAGCAGTTCTTC.

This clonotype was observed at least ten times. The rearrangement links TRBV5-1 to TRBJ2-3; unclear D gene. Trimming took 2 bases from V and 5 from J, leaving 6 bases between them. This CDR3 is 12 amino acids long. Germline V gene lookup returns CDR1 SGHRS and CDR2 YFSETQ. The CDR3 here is CASSFSRDTQYF. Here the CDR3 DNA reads TGCGCCAGCAGCTTTTCGAGAGATACGCAGTATTTT. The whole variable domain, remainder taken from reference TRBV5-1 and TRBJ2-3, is KAGVTQTPRYLIKTRGQQVTLSCSPISGHRSVSWYQQTPGQGLQFLFEYFSETQRNKGNFPGRFSGRQFSNSRSEMNVSTLELGDSALYLCASSFSRDTQYFGPGTRLTVL.

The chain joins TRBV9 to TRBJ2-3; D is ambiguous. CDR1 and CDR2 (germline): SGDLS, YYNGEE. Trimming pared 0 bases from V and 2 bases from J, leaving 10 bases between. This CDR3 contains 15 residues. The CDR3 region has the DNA TGTGCCAGCAGCGTAGATGGCTTACCCACAGATACGCAGTATTTT. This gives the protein CASSVDGLPTDTQYF.

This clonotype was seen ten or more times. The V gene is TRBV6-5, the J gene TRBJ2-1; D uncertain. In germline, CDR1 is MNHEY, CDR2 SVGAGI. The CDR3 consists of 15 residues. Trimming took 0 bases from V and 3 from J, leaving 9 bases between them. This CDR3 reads CASSYSTFDYNEQFF. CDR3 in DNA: TGTGCCAGCAGTTACTCGACATTCGACTACAATGAGCAGTTCTTC.

The CDR3 is CASSPISGRADTQYF. The CDR3 DNA sequence: TGTGCCAGCAGCCCCATTAGCGGGAGGGCAGATACGCAGTATTTT. The chain uses TRBV28 and TRBJ2-3, with 11 bases aligning to TRBD2. There are 15 residues in the CDR3. V lost 6 bases and J lost 4; bases outside the gene matches: 6. Per the germline V gene, CDR1 is MDHEN and CDR2 is SYDVKM.

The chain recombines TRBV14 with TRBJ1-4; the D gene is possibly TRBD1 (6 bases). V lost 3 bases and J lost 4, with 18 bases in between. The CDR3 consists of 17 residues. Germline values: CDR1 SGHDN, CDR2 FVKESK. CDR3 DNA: TGTGCCAGCAGCCAGGCTGGACAGTTCCCCCGTAATGAAAAACTGTTTTTT. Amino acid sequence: CASSQAGQFPRNEKLFF.

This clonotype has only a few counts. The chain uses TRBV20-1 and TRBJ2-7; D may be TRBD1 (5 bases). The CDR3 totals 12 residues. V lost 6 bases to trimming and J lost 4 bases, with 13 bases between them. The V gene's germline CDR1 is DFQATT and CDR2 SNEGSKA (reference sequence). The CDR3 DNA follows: TGCAGTGCGAAGGGGCTGGCATACGAGCAGTACTTC. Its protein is CSAKGLAYEQYF.

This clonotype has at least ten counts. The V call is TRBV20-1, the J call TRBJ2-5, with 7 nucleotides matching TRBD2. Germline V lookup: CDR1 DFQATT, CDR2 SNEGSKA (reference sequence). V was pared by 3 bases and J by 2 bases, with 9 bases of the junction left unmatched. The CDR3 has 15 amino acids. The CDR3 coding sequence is TGCAGTGCTAGTTTGTGGTCGGGACTACAAGAGACCCAGTACTTC. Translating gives CSASLWSGLQETQYF.

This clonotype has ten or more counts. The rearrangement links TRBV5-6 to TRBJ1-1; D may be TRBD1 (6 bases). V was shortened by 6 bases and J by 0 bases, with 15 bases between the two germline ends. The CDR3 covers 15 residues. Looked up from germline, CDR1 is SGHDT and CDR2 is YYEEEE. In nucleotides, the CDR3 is TGTGCCAGCAAATACAGACAGGCGATGAACACTGAAGCTTTCTTT. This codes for CASKYRQAMNTEAFF.

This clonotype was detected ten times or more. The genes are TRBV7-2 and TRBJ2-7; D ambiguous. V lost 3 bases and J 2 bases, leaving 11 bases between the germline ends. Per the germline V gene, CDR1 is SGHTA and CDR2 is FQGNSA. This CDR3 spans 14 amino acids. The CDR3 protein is CASSLTKGTYEQYF. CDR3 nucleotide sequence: TGTGCCAGCAGCTTGACAAAGGGCACCTACGAGCAGTACTTC.

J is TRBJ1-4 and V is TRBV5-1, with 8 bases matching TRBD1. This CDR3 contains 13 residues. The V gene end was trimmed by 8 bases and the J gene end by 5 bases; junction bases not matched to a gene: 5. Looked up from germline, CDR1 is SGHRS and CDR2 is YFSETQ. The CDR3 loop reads CARRTGQNEKLFF. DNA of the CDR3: TGCGCCAGGAGGACAGGGCAAAATGAAAAACTGTTTTTT.

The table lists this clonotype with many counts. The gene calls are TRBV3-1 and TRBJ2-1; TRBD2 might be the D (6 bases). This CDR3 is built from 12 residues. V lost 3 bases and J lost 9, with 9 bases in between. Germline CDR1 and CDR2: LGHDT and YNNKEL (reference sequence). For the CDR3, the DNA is TGTGCCAGCAGCCATGTCGGGGGTGAGCAGTTCTTC. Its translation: CASSHVGGEQFF.

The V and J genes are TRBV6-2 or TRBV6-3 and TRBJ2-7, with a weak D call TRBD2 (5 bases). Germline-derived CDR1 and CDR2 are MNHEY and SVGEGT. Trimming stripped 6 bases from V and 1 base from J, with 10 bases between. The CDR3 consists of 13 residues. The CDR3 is CASRTLVSYEQYF. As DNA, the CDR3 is TGTGCCAGCAGGACACTAGTATCCTACGAGCAGTACTTC.

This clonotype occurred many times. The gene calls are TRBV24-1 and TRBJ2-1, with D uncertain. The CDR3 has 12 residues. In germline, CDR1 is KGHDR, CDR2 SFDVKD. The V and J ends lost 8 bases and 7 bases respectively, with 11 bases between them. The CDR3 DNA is TGTGCCACCAATACCGGGCGGAATGAGCAGTTCTTC. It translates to CATNTGRNEQFF.

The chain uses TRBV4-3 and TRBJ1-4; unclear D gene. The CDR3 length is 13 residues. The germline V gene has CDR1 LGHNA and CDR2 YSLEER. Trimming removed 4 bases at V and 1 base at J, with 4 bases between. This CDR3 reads CASSRGTNEKLFF. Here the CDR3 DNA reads TGCGCCAGCAGCCGTGGAACTAATGAAAAACTGTTTTTT.

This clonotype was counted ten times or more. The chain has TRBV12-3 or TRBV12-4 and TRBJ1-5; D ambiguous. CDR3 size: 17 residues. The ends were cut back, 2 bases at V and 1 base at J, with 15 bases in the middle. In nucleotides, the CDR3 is TGTGCCAGCAGTTTAAGGGCTCCCGCGGGGAGCAATCAGCCCCAGCATTTT. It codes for CASSLRAPAGSNQPQHF.